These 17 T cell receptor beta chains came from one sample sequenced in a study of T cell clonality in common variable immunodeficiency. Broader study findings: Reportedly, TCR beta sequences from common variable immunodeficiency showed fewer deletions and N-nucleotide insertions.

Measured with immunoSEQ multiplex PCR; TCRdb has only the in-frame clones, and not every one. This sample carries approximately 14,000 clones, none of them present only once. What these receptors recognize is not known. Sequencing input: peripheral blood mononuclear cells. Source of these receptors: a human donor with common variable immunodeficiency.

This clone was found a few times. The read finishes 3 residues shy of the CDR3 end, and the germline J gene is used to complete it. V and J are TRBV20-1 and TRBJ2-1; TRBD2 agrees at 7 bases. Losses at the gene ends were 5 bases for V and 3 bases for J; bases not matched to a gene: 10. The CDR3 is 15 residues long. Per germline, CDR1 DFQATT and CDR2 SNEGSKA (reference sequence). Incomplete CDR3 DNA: TGCAGTGCTGACGGCCCAGCGGGACGCTACAATGAG. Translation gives CSADGPAGRYNE. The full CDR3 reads CSADGPAGRYNEQFF.

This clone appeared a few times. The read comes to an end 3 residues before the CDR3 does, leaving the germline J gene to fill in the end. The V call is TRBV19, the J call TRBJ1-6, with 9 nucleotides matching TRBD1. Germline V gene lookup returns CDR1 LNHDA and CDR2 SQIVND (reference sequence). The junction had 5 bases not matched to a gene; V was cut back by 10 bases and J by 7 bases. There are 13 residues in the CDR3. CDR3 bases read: TGTGCCACCGGGACAGGGAAAAATTCACCC. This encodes CATGTGKNSP. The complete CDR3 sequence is CATGTGKNSPLHF.

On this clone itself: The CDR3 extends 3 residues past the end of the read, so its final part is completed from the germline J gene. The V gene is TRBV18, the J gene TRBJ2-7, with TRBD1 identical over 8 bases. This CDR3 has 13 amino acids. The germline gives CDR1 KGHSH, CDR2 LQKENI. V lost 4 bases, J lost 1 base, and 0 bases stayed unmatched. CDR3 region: CASSRQGSYEQYF. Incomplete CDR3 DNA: TGTGCCAGCTCACGACAGGGGTCCTACGAG. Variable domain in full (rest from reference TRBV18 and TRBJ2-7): NAGVMQNPRHLVRRRGQEARLRCSPMKGHSHVYWYRQLPEEGLKFMVYLQKENIIDESGMPKERFSAEFPKEGPSILRIQQVVRGDSAAYFCASSRQGSYEQYFGPGTRLTVT.

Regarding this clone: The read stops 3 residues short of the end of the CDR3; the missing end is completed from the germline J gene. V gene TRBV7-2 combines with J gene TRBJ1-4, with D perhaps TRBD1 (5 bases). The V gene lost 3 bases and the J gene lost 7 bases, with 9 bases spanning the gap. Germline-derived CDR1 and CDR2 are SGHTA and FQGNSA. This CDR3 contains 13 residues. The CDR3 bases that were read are TGTGCCAGCAGCTTGGCAGGGTTTGAAAAA. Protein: CASSLAGFEK. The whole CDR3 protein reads CASSLAGFEKLFF.

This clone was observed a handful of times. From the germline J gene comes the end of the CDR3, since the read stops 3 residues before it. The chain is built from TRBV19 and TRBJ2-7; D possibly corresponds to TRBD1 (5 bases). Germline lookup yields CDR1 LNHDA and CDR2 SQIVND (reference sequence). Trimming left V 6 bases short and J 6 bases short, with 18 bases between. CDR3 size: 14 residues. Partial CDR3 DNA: TGTGCCAGTAGGGGTGGGCAGGGTATTGGCGAG. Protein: CASRGGQGIGE. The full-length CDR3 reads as CASRGGQGIGEQYF.

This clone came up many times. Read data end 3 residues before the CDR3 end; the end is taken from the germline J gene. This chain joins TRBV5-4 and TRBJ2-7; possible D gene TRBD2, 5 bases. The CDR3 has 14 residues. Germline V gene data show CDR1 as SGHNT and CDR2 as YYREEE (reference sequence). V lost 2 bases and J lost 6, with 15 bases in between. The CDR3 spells CASSFGTRGFEQYF. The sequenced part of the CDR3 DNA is TGTGCCAGCAGCTTTGGAACCCGCGGGTTCGAG.

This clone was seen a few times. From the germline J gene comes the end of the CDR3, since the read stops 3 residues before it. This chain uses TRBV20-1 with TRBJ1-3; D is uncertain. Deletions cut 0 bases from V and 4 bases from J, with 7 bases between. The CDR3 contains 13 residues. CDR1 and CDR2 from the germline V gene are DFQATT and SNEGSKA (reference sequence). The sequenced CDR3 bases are TGCAGTGCTAGAGAAACAACCGGAAACACC. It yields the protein CSARETTGNT. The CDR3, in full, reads CSARETTGNTIYF.

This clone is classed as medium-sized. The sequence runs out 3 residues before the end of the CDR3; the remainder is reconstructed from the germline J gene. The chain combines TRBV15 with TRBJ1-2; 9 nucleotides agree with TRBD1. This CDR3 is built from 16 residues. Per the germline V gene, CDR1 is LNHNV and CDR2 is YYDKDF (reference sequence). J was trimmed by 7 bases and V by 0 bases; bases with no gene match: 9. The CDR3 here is CATSRDTGTGTSGYTF. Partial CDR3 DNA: TGTGCCACCAGCAGAGATACCGGGACAGGGACGAGTGGC. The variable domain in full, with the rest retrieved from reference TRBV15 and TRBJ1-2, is DAMVIQNPRYQVTQFGKPVTLSCSQTLNHNVMYWYQQKSSQAPKLLFHYYDKDFNNEADTPDNFQSRRPNTSFCFLDIRSPGLGDTAMYLCATSRDTGTGTSGYTFGSGTRLTVV.

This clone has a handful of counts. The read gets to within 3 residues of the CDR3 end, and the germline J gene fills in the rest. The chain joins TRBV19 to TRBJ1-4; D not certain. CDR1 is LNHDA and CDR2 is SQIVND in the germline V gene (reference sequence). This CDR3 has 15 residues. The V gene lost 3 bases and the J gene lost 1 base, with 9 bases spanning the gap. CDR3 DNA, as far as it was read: TGTGCCAGTAGTATTTGGACTGGAACTAATGAAAAA. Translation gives CASSIWTGTNEK. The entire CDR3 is CASSIWTGTNEKLFF.

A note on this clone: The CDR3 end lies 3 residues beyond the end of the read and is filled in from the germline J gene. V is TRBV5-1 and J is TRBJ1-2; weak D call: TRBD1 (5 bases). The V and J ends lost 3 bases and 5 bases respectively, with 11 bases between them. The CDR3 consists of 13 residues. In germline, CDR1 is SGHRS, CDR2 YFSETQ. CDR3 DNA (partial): TGCGCCAGCAGCTCCCGCGGGGGATATGGC. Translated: CASSSRGGYG. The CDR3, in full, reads CASSSRGGYGYTF.

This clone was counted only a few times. The CDR3 DNA, read in part, is TGTGCCTGTTCGGGGGACTCCTTATGGCAGCCC. Its protein product is CACSGDSLWQP. The full CDR3 reads CACSGDSLWQPQHF. The rearrangement joins TRBV30 to TRBJ1-5; D possibly corresponds to TRBD1 (5 bases). The read gets to within 3 residues of the CDR3 end, and the germline J gene fills in the rest. V was shortened by 6 bases and J by 7 bases, with 19 bases between the two germline ends. The V gene's germline CDR1 is GTSNPN and CDR2 SVGIG (reference sequence). There are 14 residues in the CDR3.

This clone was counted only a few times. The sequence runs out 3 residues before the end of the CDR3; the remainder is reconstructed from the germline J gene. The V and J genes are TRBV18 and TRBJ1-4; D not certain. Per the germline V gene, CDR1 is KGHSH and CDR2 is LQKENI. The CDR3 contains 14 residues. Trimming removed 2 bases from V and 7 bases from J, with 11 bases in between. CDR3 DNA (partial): TGTGCCAGCTCACCAGAGAGTACGGGTGAAAAA. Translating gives CASSPESTGEK. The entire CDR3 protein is CASSPESTGEKLFF.

CDR3 in amino acids: CASSRRSTEGAFHEQYF. The part of the CDR3 DNA that was read is TGTGCCAGTAGTCGACGGTCGACGGAAGGGGCCTTCCACGAG. The genes are TRBV19 and TRBJ2-7, with a weak D call TRBD1 (5 bases). The read comes to an end 3 residues before the CDR3 does, leaving the germline J gene to fill in the end. From germline, CDR1 is LNHDA and CDR2 SQIVND (reference sequence). The CDR3 extends over 17 amino acids. V was clipped by 5 bases and J by 5 bases, with 25 bases between them.

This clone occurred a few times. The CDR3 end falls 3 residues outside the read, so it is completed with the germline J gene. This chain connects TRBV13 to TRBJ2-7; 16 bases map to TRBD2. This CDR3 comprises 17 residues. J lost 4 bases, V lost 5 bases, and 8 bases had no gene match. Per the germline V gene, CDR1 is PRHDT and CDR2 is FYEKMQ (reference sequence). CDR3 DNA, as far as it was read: TGTGCCAGCAGCCCCGGGACTAGCGGGAGGGCCCCTTACGAG. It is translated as CASSPGTSGRAPYE. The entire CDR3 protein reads CASSPGTSGRAPYEQYF.

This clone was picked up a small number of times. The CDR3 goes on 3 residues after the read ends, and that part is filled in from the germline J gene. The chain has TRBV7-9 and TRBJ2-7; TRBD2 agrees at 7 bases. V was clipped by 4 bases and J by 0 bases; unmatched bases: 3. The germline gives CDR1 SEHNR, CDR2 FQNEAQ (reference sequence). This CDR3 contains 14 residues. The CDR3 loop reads CASSSAGVSYEQYF. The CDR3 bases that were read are TGTGCCAGCAGCTCGGCGGGGGTCTCCTACGAG.

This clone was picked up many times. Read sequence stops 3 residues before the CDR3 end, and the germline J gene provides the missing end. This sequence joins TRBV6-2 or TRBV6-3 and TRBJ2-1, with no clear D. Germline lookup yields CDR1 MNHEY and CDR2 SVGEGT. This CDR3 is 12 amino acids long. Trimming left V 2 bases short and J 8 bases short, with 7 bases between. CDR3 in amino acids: CASSYPSDEQFF. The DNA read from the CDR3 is TGTGCCAGCAGTTACCCCTCAGATGAG.

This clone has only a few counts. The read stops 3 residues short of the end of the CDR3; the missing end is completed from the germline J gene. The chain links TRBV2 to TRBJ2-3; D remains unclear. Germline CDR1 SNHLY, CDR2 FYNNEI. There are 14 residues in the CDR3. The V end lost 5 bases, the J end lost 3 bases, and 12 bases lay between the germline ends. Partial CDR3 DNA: TGTGCCAGCAGTCTCGGGTCTCGGACAGATACG. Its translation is CASSLGSRTDT. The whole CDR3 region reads CASSLGSRTDTQYF.